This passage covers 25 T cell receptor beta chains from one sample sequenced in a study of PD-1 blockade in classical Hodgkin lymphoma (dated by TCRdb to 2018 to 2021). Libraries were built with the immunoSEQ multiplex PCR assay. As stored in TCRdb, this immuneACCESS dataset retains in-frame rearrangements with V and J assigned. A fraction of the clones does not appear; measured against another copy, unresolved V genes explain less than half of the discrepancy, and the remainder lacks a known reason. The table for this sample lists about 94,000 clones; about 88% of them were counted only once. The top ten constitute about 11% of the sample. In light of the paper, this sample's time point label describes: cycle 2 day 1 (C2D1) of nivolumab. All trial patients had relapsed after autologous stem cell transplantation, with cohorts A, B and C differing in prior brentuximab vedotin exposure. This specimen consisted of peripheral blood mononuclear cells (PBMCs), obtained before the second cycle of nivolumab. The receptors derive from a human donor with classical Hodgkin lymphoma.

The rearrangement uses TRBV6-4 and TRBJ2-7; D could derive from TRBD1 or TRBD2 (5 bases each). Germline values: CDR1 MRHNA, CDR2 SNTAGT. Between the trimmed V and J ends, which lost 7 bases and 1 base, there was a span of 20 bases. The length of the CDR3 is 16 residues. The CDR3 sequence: CASITTSGTTSYEQYF. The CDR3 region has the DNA TGTGCCAGCATTACGACATCAGGGACCACTTCCTACGAGCAGTACTTC.

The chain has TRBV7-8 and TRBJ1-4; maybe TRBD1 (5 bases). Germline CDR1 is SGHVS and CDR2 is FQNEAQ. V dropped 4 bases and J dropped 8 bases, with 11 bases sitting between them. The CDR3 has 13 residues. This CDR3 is CASSWGRTEKLFF. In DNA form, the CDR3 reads TGTGCCAGCAGCTGGGGCAGGACCGAAAAACTGTTTTTT.

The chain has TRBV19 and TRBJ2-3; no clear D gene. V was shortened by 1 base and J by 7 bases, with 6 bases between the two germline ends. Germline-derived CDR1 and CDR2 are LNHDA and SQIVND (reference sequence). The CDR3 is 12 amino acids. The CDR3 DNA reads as TGTGCCAGTAGTATAGGGGAAAATACGCAGTATTTT. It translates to CASSIGENTQYF.

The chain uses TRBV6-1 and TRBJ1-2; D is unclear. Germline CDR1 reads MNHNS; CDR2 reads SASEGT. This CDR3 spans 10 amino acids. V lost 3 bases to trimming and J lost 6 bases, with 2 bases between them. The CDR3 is CASSDDGYTF. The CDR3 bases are TGTGCCAGCAGTGATGATGGCTACACCTTC.

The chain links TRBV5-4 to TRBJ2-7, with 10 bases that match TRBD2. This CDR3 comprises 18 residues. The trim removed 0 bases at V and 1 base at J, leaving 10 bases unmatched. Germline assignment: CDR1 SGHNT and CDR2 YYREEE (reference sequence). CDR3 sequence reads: CASSLGVLAGVGSYEQYF. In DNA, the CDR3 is TGTGCCAGCAGCTTGGGCGTGCTAGCGGGAGTAGGGTCCTACGAGCAGTACTTC.

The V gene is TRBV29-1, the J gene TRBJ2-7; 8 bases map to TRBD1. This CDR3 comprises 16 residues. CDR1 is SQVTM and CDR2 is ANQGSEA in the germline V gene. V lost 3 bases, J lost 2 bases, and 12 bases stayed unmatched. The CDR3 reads CSVEIRKDRAAYEQYF. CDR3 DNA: TGCAGCGTTGAGATAAGAAAGGACAGGGCAGCCTACGAGCAGTACTTC.

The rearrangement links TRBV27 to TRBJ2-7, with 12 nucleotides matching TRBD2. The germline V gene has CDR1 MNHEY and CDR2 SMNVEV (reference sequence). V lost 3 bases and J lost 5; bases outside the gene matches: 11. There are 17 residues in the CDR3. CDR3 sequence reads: CASSLTSGSSSVNEQYF. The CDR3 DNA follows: TGTGCCAGCAGTTTGACTAGCGGGAGCAGCTCGGTGAACGAGCAGTACTTC.

CDR3: CASGVADLTYNEQFF. For the CDR3, the DNA is TGCGCCAGCGGAGTAGCGGATCTGACCTACAATGAGCAGTTCTTC. The J gene is TRBJ2-1, the V gene TRBV10-2, with D possibly matching TRBD2 (6 bases). The V gene's germline CDR1 is WSHSY and CDR2 SAAADI. V gave up 8 bases and J gave up 2 bases, with 16 bases separating them. This CDR3 comprises 15 residues.

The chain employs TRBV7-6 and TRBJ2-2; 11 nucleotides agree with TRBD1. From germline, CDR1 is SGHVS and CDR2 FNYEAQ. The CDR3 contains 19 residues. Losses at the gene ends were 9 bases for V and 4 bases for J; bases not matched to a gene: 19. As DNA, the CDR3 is TGTGCCAGTCAAGGGGCCGCCAAATGGACAGGGGGCCTCACCGGGGAGCTGTTTTTT. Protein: CASQGAAKWTGGLTGELFF.

Written as DNA, the CDR3 is TGTGCCAGCAGCCCCGGGGGGGGCCGAGAGACCCAGTACTTC. Translation gives CASSPGGGRETQYF. The chain combines TRBV4-2 with TRBJ2-5, with 8 nucleotides matching TRBD2. CDR1 and CDR2 from the germline V gene are LGHNA and YNFKEQ. J gave up 4 bases and V 4 bases, and 5 bases lay outside the gene matches. CDR3 size: 14 residues.

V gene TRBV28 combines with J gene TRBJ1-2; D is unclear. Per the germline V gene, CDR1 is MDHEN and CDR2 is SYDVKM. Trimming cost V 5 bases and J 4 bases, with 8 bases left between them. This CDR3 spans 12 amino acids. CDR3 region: CASSPDIYGYTF. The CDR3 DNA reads TGTGCCAGCAGTCCCGACATCTATGGCTACACCTTC.

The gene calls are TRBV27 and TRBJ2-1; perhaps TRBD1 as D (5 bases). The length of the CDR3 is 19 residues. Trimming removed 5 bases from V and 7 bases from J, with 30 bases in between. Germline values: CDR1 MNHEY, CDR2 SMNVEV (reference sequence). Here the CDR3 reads CASSKTVSARTIGSNEQFF. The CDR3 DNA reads TGTGCCAGCAGTAAAACGGTTTCTGCAAGGACAATCGGGTCAAATGAGCAGTTCTTC.

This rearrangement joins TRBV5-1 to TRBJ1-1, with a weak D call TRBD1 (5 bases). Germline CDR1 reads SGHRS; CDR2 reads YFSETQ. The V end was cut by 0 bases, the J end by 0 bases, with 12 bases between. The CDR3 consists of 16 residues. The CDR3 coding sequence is TGCGCCAGCAGCTTGGAGGACACCAGAATGAACACTGAAGCTTTCTTT. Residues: CASSLEDTRMNTEAFF.

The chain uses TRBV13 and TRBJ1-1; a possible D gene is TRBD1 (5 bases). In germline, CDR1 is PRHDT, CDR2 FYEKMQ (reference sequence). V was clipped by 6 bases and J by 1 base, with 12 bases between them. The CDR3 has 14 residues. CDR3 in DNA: TGTGCCAGCAGTTTTGGAGACAGGAACACTGAAGCTTTCTTT. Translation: CASSFGDRNTEAFF.

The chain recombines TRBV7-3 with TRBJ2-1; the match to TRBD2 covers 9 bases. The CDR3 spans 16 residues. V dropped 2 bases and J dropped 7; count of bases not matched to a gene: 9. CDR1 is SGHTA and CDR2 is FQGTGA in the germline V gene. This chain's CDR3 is CASSLSGSGSRNEQFF. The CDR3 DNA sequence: TGTGCCAGCAGCTTATCCGGTAGCGGGAGTAGGAATGAGCAGTTCTTC.

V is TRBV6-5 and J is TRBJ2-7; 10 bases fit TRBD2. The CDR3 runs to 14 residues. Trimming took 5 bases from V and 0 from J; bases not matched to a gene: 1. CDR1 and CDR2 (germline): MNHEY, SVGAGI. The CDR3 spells CASSLAGDSYEQYF. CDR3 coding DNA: TGTGCCAGCAGTCTAGCGGGAGACTCCTACGAGCAGTACTTC.

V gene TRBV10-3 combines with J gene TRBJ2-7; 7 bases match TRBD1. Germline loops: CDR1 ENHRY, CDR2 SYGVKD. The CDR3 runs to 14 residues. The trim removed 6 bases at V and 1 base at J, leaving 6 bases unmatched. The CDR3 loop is CAIRADRESYEQYF. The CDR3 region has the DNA TGTGCCATCAGAGCAGACAGGGAATCCTACGAGCAGTACTTC.

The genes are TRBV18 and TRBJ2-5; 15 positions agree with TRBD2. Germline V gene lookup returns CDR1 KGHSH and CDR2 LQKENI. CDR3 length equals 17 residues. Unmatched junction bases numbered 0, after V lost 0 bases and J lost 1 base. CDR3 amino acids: CASSPPGLAGGQETQYF. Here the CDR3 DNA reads TGTGCCAGCTCACCACCGGGACTAGCGGGAGGCCAAGAGACCCAGTACTTC.

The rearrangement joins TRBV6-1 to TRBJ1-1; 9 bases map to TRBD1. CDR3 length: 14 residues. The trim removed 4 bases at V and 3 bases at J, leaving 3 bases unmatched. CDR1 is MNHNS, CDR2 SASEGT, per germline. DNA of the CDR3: TGTGCCAGCAGTGGGACAGGGGCCGACACTGAAGCTTTCTTT. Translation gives CASSGTGADTEAFF.

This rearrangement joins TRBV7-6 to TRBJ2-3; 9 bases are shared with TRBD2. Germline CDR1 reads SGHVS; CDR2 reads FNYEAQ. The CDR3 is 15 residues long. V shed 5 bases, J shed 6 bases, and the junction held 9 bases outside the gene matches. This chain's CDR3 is CASSQAAGGADTQYF. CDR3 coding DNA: TGTGCCAGCAGCCAGGCGGCGGGAGGGGCGGATACGCAGTATTTT.

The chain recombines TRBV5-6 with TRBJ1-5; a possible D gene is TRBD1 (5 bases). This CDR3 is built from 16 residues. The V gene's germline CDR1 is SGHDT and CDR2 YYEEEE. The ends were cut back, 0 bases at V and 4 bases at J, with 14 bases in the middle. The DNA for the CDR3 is TGTGCCAGCAGCTTGGGGAACGGGGGGGTAAATCAGCCCCAGCATTTT. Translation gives CASSLGNGGVNQPQHF.

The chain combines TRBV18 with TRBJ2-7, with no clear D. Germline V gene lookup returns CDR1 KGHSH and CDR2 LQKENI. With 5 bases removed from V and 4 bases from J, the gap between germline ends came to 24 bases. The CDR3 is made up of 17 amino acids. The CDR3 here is CASSSTVGPSPSYEQYF. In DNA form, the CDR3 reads TGTGCCAGCTCAAGTACGGTCGGGCCTTCCCCATCTTACGAGCAGTACTTC.

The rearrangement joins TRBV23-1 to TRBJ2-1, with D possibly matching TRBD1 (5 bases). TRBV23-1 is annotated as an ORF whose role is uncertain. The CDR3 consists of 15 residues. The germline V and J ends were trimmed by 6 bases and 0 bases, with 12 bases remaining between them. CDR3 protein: CASSPRVSSYNEQFF. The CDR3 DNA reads TGCGCCAGCAGCCCCAGGGTAAGCTCCTACAATGAGCAGTTCTTC.

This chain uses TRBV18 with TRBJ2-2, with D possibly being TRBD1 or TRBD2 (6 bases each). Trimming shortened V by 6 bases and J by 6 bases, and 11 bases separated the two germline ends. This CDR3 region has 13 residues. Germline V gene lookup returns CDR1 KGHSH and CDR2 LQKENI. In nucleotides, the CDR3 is TGTGCCAGCTCTCCCGGGGGCGCCGGGGAGCTGTTTTTT. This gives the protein CASSPGGAGELFF.

CDR3 sequence reads: CASSLGQGGNYGYTF. In DNA, the CDR3 is TGCGCCAGCAGCCTCGGACAGGGAGGTAACTATGGCTACACCTTC. V usage is TRBV5-1 and J usage is TRBJ1-2; the match to TRBD1 covers 8 bases. There are 15 residues in the CDR3. The germline gives CDR1 SGHRS, CDR2 YFSETQ. Losses at the gene ends were 4 bases for V and 1 base for J; bases not matched to a gene: 6.